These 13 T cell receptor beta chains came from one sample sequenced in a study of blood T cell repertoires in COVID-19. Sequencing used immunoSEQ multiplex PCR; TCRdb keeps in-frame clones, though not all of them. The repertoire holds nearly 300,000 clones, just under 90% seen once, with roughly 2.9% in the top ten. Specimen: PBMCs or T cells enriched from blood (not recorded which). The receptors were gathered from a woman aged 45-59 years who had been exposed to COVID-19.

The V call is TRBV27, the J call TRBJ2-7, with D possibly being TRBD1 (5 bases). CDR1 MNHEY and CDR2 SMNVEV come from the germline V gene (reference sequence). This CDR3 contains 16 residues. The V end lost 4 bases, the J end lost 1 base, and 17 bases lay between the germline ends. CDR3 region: CASSSPLVYRSYEQYF. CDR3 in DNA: TGTGCCAGCAGTTCCCCTTTGGTATACAGGTCCTACGAGCAGTACTTC.

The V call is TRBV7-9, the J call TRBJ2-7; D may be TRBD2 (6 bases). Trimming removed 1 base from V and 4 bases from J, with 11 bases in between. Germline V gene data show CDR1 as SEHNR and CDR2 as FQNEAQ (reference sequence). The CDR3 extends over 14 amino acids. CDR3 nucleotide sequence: TGTGCCAGCAGCTTAGGGAGGGAAGGGTACGAGCAGTACTTC. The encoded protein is CASSLGREGYEQYF.

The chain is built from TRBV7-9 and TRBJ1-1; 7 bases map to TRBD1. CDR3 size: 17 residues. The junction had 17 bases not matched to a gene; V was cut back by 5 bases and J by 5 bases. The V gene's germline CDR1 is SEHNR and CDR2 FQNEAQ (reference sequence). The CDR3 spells CASSGRGGATGETEAFF. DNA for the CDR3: TGTGCCAGCAGCGGTCGCGGGGGGGCTACAGGGGAAACTGAAGCTTTCTTT.

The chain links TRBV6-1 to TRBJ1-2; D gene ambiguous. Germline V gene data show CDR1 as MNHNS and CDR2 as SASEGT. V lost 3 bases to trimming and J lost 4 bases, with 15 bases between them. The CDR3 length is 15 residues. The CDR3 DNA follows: TGTGCCAGCAGTGATGAAGTACAGCCCATCTATGGCTACACCTTC. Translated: CASSDEVQPIYGYTF.

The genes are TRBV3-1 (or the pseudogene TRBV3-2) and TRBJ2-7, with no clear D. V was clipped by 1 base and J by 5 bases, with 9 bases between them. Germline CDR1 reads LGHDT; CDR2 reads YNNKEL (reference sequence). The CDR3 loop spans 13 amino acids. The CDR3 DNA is TGTGCCAGCAGCCAAGTTTTATCAGACGAGCAGTACTTC. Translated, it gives CASSQVLSDEQYF.

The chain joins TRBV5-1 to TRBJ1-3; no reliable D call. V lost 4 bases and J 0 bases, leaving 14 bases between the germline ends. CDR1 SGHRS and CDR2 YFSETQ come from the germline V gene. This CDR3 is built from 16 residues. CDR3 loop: CASSPGRGISGNTIYF. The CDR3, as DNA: TGCGCCAGCAGCCCCGGTAGAGGGATCTCTGGAAACACCATATATTTT.

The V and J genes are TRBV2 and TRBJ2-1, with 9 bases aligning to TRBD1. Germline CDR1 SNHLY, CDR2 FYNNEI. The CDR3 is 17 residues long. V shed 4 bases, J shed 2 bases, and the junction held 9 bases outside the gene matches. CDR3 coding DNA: TGTGCCAGCAGTGGGGGACAGGGAAGAGGGACCTACAATGAGCAGTTCTTC. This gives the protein CASSGGQGRGTYNEQFF.

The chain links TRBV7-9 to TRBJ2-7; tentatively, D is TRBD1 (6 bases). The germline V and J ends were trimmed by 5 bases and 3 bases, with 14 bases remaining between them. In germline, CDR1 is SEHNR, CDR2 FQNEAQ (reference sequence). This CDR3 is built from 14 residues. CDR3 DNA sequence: TGTGCCAGCAGCCCGGACAGACATAACTACGAGCAGTACTTC. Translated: CASSPDRHNYEQYF. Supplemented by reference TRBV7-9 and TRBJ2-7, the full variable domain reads DTGVSQNPRHKITKRGQNVTFRCDPISEHNRLYWYRQTLGQGPEFLTYFQNEAQLEKSRLLSDRFSAERPKGSFSTLEIQRTEQGDSAMYLCASSPDRHNYEQYFGPGTRLTVT.

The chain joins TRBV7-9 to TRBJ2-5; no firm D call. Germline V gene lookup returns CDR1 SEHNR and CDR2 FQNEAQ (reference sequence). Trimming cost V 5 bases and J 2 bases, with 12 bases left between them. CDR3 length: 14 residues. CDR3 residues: CASSEVGYQETQYF. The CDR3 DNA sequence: TGTGCCAGCAGCGAGGTCGGGTATCAAGAGACCCAGTACTTC.

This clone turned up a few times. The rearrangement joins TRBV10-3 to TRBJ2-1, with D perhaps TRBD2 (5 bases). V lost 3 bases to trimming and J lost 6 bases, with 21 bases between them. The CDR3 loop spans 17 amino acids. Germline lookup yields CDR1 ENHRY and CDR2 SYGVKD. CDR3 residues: CAISESLGVGPGNEQFF. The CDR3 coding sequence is TGTGCCATCAGTGAATCCCTGGGAGTAGGGCCTGGCAATGAGCAGTTCTTC.

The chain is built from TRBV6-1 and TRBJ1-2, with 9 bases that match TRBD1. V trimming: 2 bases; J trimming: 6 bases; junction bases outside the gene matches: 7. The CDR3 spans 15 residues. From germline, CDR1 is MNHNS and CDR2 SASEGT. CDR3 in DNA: TGTGCCAGCAGTGAATTGGACAGGGGATCTGATGGCTACACCTTC. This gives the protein CASSELDRGSDGYTF.

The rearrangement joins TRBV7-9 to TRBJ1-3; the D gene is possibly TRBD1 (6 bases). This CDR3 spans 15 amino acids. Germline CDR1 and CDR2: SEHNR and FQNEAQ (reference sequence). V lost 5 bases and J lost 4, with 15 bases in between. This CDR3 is CASSDQGFDGNTIYF. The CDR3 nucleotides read TGTGCCAGCAGCGATCAGGGGTTCGACGGAAACACCATATATTTT. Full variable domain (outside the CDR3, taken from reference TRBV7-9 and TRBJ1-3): DTGVSQNPRHKITKRGQNVTFRCDPISEHNRLYWYRQTLGQGPEFLTYFQNEAQLEKSRLLSDRFSAERPKGSFSTLEIQRTEQGDSAMYLCASSDQGFDGNTIYFGEGSWLTVV.

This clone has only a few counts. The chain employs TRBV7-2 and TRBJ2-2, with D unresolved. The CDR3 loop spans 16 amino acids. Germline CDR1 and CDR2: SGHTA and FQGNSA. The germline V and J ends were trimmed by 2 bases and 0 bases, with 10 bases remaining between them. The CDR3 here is CASSLNSPTNTGELFF. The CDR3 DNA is TGTGCCAGCAGCTTAAACAGCCCAACGAACACCGGGGAGCTGTTTTTT.